This T cell receptor (beta chain) appears in the sequencing data of a study of response to subunit inactivated influenza vaccine. Study-level findings and limits: Each seasonal flu vaccination may recruit only limited new T cells, authors suggested.

CDR1 and CDR2 (germline): MDHEN, SYDVKM. CDR3 size: 14 residues. V shed 2 bases and J shed 2 bases, with 8 bases lying between them. Points on this clonotype: Its matching antigen is unknown.

A single record per CDR3 protein comes from TCRdb applying MiXCR to the RT-PCR reads. The sample lists over 800,000 distinct CDR3 sequences, 21% occurring once. The sequence was collected from a man in his fifties who received an inactivated influenza vaccine. The sequences come from PBMCs from blood, collected 5 to 6 days after vaccination. V is TRBV28 and J is TRBJ2-3; D may be TRBD2 (5 bases). The CDR3 spells CASSLTRDTDTQYF. The CDR3 DNA sequence: TGTGCCAGCAGTTTAACTAGGGACACAGATACGCAGTATTTT.